One T cell receptor (beta chain) is described in this entry. No antigen is known for it. This record comes from a study of cytomegalovirus exposure and HLA in healthy donors. Study results and caveats: A missense variant in DCLRE1C was later tied to TCR beta V- and J-gene trimming.

With 60 Vbeta and 13 Jbeta primers, the PCR was carried out. Data came from immunoSEQ multiplex PCR; TCRdb stores just in-frame clones and leaves some out. The table lists around 140,000 clones, roughly 73% of them singletons. This CDR3 comprises 14 residues. Trimming took 3 bases from V and 3 from J, leaving 10 bases between them. Germline V gene data show CDR1 as SGDLS and CDR2 as YYNGEE. The gene calls are TRBV9 and TRBJ2-1; TRBD2 might be the D (5 bases). The sequence came from a female donor in good health and CMV-seronegative. The sequencing input was PBMCs. The chain's CDR3 is CASSAYRGYNEQFF. The CDR3 DNA reads as TGTGCCAGCAGCGCCTACCGGGGCTACAATGAGCAGTTCTTC.